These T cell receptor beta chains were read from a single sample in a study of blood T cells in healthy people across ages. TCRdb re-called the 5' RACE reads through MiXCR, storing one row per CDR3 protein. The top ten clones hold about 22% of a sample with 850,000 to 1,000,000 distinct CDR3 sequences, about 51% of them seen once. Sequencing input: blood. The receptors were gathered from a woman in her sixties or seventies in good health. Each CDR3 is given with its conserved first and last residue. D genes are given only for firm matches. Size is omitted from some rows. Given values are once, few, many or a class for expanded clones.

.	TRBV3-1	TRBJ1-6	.	CASSRGYGGSPLHF	TGTGCCAGCAGTCGGGGCTATGGCGGTTCACCCCTCCACTTT
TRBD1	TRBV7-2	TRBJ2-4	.	CASSSRTGLNIQYF	TGTGCCAGCAGCTCGAGGACAGGGCTAAACATTCAGTACTTC
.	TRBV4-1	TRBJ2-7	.	CASSQDTLSGGAREQYF	TGCGCCAGCAGCCAAGATACCCTTAGCGGAGGAGCACGCGAGCAGTACTTC
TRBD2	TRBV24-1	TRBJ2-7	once	CATFSGTSRSYEQYF	TGTGCCACCTTTTCGGGGACTAGCCGATCCTACGAGCAGTACTTC
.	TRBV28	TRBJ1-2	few	CATVNREQGGYGYTF	TGTGCCACCGTCAACCGGGAACAAGGGGGCTATGGCTACACCTTC
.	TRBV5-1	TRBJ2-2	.	CASSLDSPNTGELFF	TGCGCCAGCAGCCTAGACAGTCCGAACACCGGGGAGCTGTTTTTT
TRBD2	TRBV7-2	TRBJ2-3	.	CASSTIAGRTDTQYF	TGTGCCAGCAGCACCATAGCGGGACGCACAGATACGCAGTATTTT
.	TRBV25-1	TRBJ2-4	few	CASSDRRAVAKNIQYF	TGTGCCAGCAGTGATCGGAGGGCCGTAGCCAAAAACATTCAGTACTTC
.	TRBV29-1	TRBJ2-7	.	CSVEASPYEQYF	TGCAGCGTTGAGGCCAGCCCCTACGAGCAGTACTTC
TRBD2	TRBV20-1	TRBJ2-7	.	CSATLGAGGNEQYF	TGCAGTGCGACCCTTGGGGCGGGAGGCAACGAGCAGTACTTC
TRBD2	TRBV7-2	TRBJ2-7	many	CASSLALGLVYEQYF	TGTGCCAGCAGCTTAGCTCTGGGACTAGTGTACGAGCAGTACTTC
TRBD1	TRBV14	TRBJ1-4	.	CASSQFPGGLLYEKLFF	TGTGCCAGCAGCCAATTCCCAGGGGGCTTGTTGTATGAAAAACTGTTTTTT
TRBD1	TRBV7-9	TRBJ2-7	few	CASSSFLDRALSYEQYF	TGTGCCAGCAGCTCGTTCCTAGACAGGGCGTTGTCCTACGAGCAGTACTTC
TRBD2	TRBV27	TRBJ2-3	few	CASSPGTSGRPWGYTQYF	TGTGCCAGCAGTCCCGGGACTAGCGGGAGGCCCTGGGGATATACGCAGTATTTT
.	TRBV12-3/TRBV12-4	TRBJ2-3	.	CASSSVGVGPDTQYF	TGTGCCAGCAGTTCAGTGGGGGTAGGTCCAGATACGCAGTATTTT
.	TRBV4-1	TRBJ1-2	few	CASSQTVIYGYTF	TGCGCCAGCAGCCAAACAGTGATCTATGGCTACACCTTC
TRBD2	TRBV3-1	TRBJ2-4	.	CASSPRTSPKQYF	TGTGCCAGCAGCCCCCGGACTAGCCCCAAGCAGTACTTC
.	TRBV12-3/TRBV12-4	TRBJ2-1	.	CASSLGRYNEQFF	TGTGCCAGCAGCCTCGGTCGCTACAATGAGCAGTTCTTC
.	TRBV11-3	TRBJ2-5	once	CASSNQRETQYF	TGTGCCAGCAGCAACCAAAGAGAGACCCAGTACTTC
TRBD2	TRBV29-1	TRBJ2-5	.	CSGSGSGGTQYF	TGCAGCGGGAGCGGGTCGGGAGGGACCCAGTACTTC
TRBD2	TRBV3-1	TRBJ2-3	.	CASSHLSGASTDTQYF	TGTGCCAGCAGCCACCTTAGCGGGGCTAGCACAGATACGCAGTATTTT
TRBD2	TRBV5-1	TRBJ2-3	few	CASSLGLAGFLSDTQYF	TGCGCCAGCAGCTTGGGACTAGCGGGATTTTTGTCGGATACGCAGTATTTT
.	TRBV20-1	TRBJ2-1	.	CSARDVTTRQFF	TGCAGTGCTAGAGATGTAACGACTCGGCAGTTCTTC
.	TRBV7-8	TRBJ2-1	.	CASSNGASSYNEQFF	TGTGCCAGCAGCAACGGGGCGAGCTCCTACAATGAGCAGTTCTTC
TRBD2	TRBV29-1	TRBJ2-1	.	CSVHQREGVEQFF	TGCAGCGTCCACCAGCGGGAGGGTGTCGAGCAGTTCTTC
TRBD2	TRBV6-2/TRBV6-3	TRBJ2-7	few	CASISGSPYEQYF	TGTGCCAGCATTAGCGGGAGCCCCTACGAGCAGTACTTC
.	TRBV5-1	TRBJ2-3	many	CASSFQGADTQYF	TGTGCCAGCAGCTTCCAGGGCGCAGATACGCAGTATTTT
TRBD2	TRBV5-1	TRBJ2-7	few	CASSLRAGDSYEQYF	TGCGCCAGCAGCTTGAGAGCGGGGGACTCCTACGAGCAGTACTTC
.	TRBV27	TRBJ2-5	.	CASSAGHGARETQYF	TGTGCCAGCAGCGCGGGACACGGGGCGCGGGAGACCCAGTACTTC
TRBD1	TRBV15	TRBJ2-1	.	CATSSWGQGYNEQFF	TGTGCCACCAGCAGCTGGGGACAGGGGTACAATGAGCAGTTCTTC
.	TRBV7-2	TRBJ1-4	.	CASSPGTYEKLFF	TGTGCCAGCAGCCCCGGGACATATGAAAAACTGTTTTTT
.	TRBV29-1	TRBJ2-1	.	CSVVGLSYNEQFF	TGCAGCGTTGTAGGCCTATCCTACAATGAGCAGTTCTTC
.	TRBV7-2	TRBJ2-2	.	CASSLRSRSNTGELFF	TGTGCCAGCAGCTTAAGGTCCAGATCGAACACCGGGGAGCTGTTTTTT
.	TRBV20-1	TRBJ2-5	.	CSASPPRSAGETQYF	TGCAGTGCTAGTCCCCCTAGGAGCGCTGGAGAGACCCAGTACTTC
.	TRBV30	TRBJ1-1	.	CASSATSEAFF	TGTGCCTCTTCGGCAACGTCCGAAGCTTTCTTT
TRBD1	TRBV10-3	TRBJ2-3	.	CAISGPGTGTQYF	TGTGCCATCAGTGGTCCTGGGACAGGGACGCAGTATTTT
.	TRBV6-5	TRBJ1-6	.	CASSLSDMLYNSPLHF	TGTGCCAGCAGCCTTTCTGACATGCTCTATAATTCACCCCTCCACTTT
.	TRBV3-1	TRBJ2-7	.	CASSQFRAYEQYF	TGTGCCAGCAGCCAATTCCGAGCCTACGAGCAGTACTTC
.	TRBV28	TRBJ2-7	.	CASSSPALGSYEQYF	TGTGCCAGCAGTTCCCCCGCTTTGGGGTCCTACGAGCAGTACTTC
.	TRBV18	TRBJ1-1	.	CASSPPTGPTEAFF	TGTGCCAGCTCACCACCTACAGGGCCCACTGAAGCTTTCTTT